Listed below are T cell receptor beta chains from one sample, sequenced in a study of blood T cell repertoires in COVID-19. Using immunoSEQ multiplex PCR, the repertoire was profiled, and TCRdb retains in-frame clones only, with some absent. Of more than 250,000 clones listed, 80% to 90% were seen once; the top ten hold about 9.4%. Sequenced: PBMCs or T cells enriched from blood (not recorded which). These TCRs come from a woman aged 18-29 years who had recovered from COVID-19. Each CDR3 is given with its conserved first and last residue. The order of the fields is clone size, J gene, D gene, V gene, CDR3 DNA, CDR3 protein. A D gene is named only where the DNA matches it firmly. Clone size is not always given. Where it is, it says once, few, many or a class for expanded clones.

>NA|TRBJ2-1|NA|TRBV24-1
TGTGCCACCAGTGACTGGGGGGGGGCCATGGGGCTACCTGAGAGAGGGCAGTTCTTC
CATSDWGGAMGLPERGQFF
>NA|TRBJ2-5|NA|TRBV5-4
TGTGCCAGCAGCATTAGAGGCGGGGCCGAGACCCAGTACTTC
CASSIRGGAETQYF
>NA|TRBJ1-6|TRBD1|TRBV6-5
TGTGCCAGCAGATCAGGGGGCTCACCCCTCCACTTT
CASRSGGSPLHF
>NA|TRBJ1-4|NA|TRBV28
TGTGCCAGCAGTTTAGAGTACAGCGGTATTGAAAAACTGTTTTTT
CASSLEYSGIEKLFF
>NA|TRBJ2-7|TRBD1|TRBV11-1
TGTGCCAGCAGCTGGGACAGGGGATACGAGCAGTACTTC
CASSWDRGYEQYF
>NA|TRBJ1-1|TRBD1|TRBV5-5
TGTGCCAGCAGCTTACCCAACAGGGGAAGGGACACTGAAGCTTTCTTT
CASSLPNRGRDTEAFF
>NA|TRBJ2-3|TRBD1|TRBV27
TGTGCCAGCAGTTTATCGCCCGGGCAGGGGGTGACAGATACGCAGTATTTT
CASSLSPGQGVTDTQYF
>once|TRBJ2-7|TRBD2|TRBV7-9
TGTGCCAGCAGCTTGTCGGCCAGTTCGGGGGGAGAGCAGTACTTC
CASSLSASSGGEQYF
>NA|TRBJ2-5|TRBD2|TRBV3-1/TRBV3-2
TGTGCCAGCAGCCAAGATCGGGAGGGAGCGGGAGTCGGGGAGACCCAGTACTTC
CASSQDREGAGVGETQYF
>NA|TRBJ1-1|NA|TRBV7-9
TGTGCCAGCAGCTTAGAGACAGGCACTGAAGCTTTCTTT
CASSLETGTEAFF
>NA|TRBJ1-5|TRBD1|TRBV6-4
TGTGCCAGCAGCGGGGACAGGGGAGTAAATAGCAATCAGCCCCAGCATTTT
CASSGDRGVNSNQPQHF
>NA|TRBJ1-2|TRBD1|TRBV27
TGTGCCAGCAGTTCCGGGACAGGGGGCCTTCACTATGGCTACACCTTC
CASSSGTGGLHYGYTF
>few|TRBJ1-3|TRBD1|TRBV3-1/TRBV3-2
TGTGCCAGCAGCCCCAGAGATGGACAGGGGTCGGGAAACACCATATATTTT
CASSPRDGQGSGNTIYF
>NA|TRBJ2-1|TRBD2|TRBV27
TGTGCCAGCAGTTCGGGAGGGCCCTCCTACAATGAGCAGTTCTTC
CASSSGGPSYNEQFF
>few|TRBJ2-1|TRBD2|TRBV14
TGTGCCAGCAGCCCCTGGGGACTAGCTGGCTACAATGAGCAGTTCTTC
CASSPWGLAGYNEQFF
>NA|TRBJ2-7|NA|TRBV9
TGTGCCAGCAGCGTAGGATCGGGGGTGGGCCTGGGTTACGAGCAGTACTTC
CASSVGSGVGLGYEQYF
>NA|TRBJ2-7|NA|TRBV30
TGTGCCTGGAGTGTATTGGCTGCCTCCTACGAGCAGTACTTC
CAWSVLAASYEQYF
>NA|TRBJ2-3|TRBD2|TRBV27
TGTGCCAGCAGTTTCGGGACTAGCTCTGTAGATACGCAGTATTTT
CASSFGTSSVDTQYF
>NA|TRBJ2-3|TRBD2|TRBV7-8
TGTGCCAGCAGCTTAAGGCGGGGGGTAATAGATACGCAGTATTTT
CASSLRRGVIDTQYF
>NA|TRBJ2-7|TRBD2|TRBV14
TGTGCCAGCAGCCAGTTCGGTTCAGGGAGGGACGAGCAGTACTTC
CASSQFGSGRDEQYF
>NA|TRBJ2-5|TRBD1|TRBV10-3
TGTGCCACCCTCGCGGGACAGGATCGAGAGACCCAGTACTTC
CATLAGQDRETQYF
>NA|TRBJ1-5|NA|TRBV27
TGTGCCAGCAGTTGGCAGGGTAATCAGCCCCAGCATTTT
CASSWQGNQPQHF
>once|TRBJ1-1|TRBD1|TRBV28
TGTGCCAGCAGAGTCGGGACAGCTAACACTGAAGCTTTCTTT
CASRVGTANTEAFF
>NA|TRBJ1-2|NA|TRBV3-1/TRBV3-2
TGTGCCAGCAGCCAAGAGTCTAGCGACAGCCGAGGTGGCTACACCTTC
CASSQESSDSRGGYTF
>NA|TRBJ2-2|NA|TRBV2
TGTGCCAGCAATCAGATAACGAACACCGGGGAGCTGTTTTTT
CASNQITNTGELFF
>once|TRBJ2-2|NA|TRBV19
TGTGCCAGTAGTCCCCGGGCGGGATCGACCGGGGAGCTGTTTTTT
CASSPRAGSTGELFF
>NA|TRBJ1-2|TRBD1|TRBV3-1/TRBV3-2
TGTGCCAGCAGCCCTGCCGGGACAGACTATGGCTACACCTTC
CASSPAGTDYGYTF
>NA|TRBJ1-6|NA|TRBV4-1
TGCGCCAGCATCCCAGGTCCTCTGGGAGGCTCCTATAATTCACCCCTCCACTTT
CASIPGPLGGSYNSPLHF
>once|TRBJ2-7|NA|TRBV5-1
TGCGCCAGCAGCTTGTTCGACACCTCCTACGAGCAGTACTTC
CASSLFDTSYEQYF
>NA|TRBJ1-5|NA|TRBV2
TGTGCCAGCGCACAAGGCGGGATGAAGCCCCAGCATTTT
CASAQGGMKPQHF
>NA|TRBJ1-4|NA|TRBV7-9
TGTGCCAGCAGCTTCCGGACAGACGAAAAACTGTTTTTT
CASSFRTDEKLFF
>NA|TRBJ2-1|NA|TRBV9
TGTGCCAGCAGCGTAGTGCCAGACTCCTACAATGAGCAGTTCTTC
CASSVVPDSYNEQFF
>NA|TRBJ2-3|NA|TRBV2
TGTGCCAGCACCCCGAGGAGGGGAACAGATACGCAGTATTTT
CASTPRRGTDTQYF
>NA|TRBJ2-6|TRBD1|TRBV7-9
TGTGCCAGCAGCACCCGAGGACAGGGGGCGTCTGGGGCCAACGTCCTGACTTTC
CASSTRGQGASGANVLTF
>NA|TRBJ1-1|TRBD1|TRBV18
TGTGCCAGTATCAGGGGGGAAAACACTGAAGCTTTCTTT
CASIRGENTEAFF
>NA|TRBJ1-2|TRBD1|TRBV7-8
TGTGCCAGCATCCTAGGGCTCCGGACAGGGGACTATGGCTACACCTTC
CASILGLRTGDYGYTF
>few|TRBJ2-1|TRBD2|TRBV3-1/TRBV3-2
TGTGCCAGCAGCCCTCTCCCTTCAGCGGGAGACTACAATGAGCAGTTCTTC
CASSPLPSAGDYNEQFF
>NA|TRBJ2-7|TRBD2|TRBV9
TGTGCCAGCAGCCACGCCACTAGCGGGAGCTACGAGCAGTACTTC
CASSHATSGSYEQYF
>NA|TRBJ1-1|TRBD1|TRBV19
TGTGCCAGTAGGGCACAGGGACAGGTCTACACTGAAGCTTTCTTT
CASRAQGQVYTEAFF
>NA|TRBJ1-6|TRBD1|TRBV19
TGTGCCAGTTCGGACAGGGTAGGGTCACCCCTCCACTTT
CASSDRVGSPLHF
>NA|TRBJ2-2|NA|TRBV29-1
TGCAGCGTGACCGGGACTTCGAGTACCGGGGAGCTGTTTTTT
CSVTGTSSTGELFF
>NA|TRBJ1-6|NA|TRBV6-6
TGTGCCAGCAGCCCTACAGGGACGGGTTCACCCCTCCACTTT
CASSPTGTGSPLHF
>NA|TRBJ2-7|NA|TRBV27
TGTGCCAGCCGAGGTTCGACTGCCGAGCAGTACTTC
CASRGSTAEQYF
>NA|TRBJ1-5|TRBD1|TRBV6-4
TGTGCCAGCATACGTTTGTTGGGACAGGGGCAAATACGGAATCAGCCCCAGCATTTT
CASIRLLGQGQIRNQPQHF
>NA|TRBJ1-1|NA|TRBV7-9
TGTGCCAGCAGCTTAGGGGGGTCCCTTCGACAGGCGAAAGCCAGTGAAGCTTTCTTT
CASSLGGSLRQAKASEAFF
>NA|TRBJ1-2|NA|TRBV30
TGTGCCGGACAGACGGACTTCTATGGCTACACCTTC
CAGQTDFYGYTF
>NA|TRBJ1-4|NA|TRBV4-1
TGCGCCAGCAGCCCCTCGACAGTTAGAATGAAAAGGCTGTTTTTT
CASSPSTVRMKRLFF
>NA|TRBJ2-1|NA|TRBV28
TGTGCCAGCAGTTTACCCCGGGGCGGGAACAATGAGCAGTTCTTC
CASSLPRGGNNEQFF
>NA|TRBJ2-7|NA|TRBV2
TGTGCCAGCAGTGGCCTCACTGGCTCCTACGAGCAGTACTTC
CASSGLTGSYEQYF
>NA|TRBJ2-7|NA|TRBV5-8
TGTGCCAGCAGCTTCGGACAGAACTACGAGCAGTACTTC
CASSFGQNYEQYF
>NA|TRBJ1-3|NA|TRBV5-6
TGTGCCAGCAGCTTCTTTTCCTCTGGAAACACCATATATTTT
CASSFFSSGNTIYF
>NA|TRBJ1-4|NA|TRBV30
TGTGCCTGGAGACGAGGACAGCAGCTTGAAAAACTGTTTTTT
CAWRRGQQLEKLFF
>NA|TRBJ2-1|TRBD2|TRBV29-1
TGCAGCGTTATTGGGGGGGAGGGGTACAATGAGCAGTTCTTC
CSVIGGEGYNEQFF
>NA|TRBJ2-5|NA|TRBV7-6
TGTGCCAGCAGCTTCTCGACTCCCTCGGCCCAGTACTTC
CASSFSTPSAQYF